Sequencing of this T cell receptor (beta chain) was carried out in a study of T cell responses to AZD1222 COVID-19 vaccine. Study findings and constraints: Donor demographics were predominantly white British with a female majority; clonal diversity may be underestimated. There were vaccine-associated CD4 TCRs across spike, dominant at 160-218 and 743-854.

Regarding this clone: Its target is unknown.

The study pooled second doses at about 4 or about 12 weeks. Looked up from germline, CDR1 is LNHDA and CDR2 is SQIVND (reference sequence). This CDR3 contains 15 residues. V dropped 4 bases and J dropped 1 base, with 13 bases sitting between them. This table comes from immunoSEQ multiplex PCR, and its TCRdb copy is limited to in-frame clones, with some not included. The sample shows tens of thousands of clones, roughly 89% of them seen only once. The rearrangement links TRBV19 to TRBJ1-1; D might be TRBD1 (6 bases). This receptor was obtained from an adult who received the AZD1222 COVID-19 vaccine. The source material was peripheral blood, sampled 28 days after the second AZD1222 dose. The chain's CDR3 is CASSTTGNPNTEAFF. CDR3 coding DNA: TGTGCCAGTAGTACTACAGGGAACCCGAACACTGAAGCTTTCTTT.